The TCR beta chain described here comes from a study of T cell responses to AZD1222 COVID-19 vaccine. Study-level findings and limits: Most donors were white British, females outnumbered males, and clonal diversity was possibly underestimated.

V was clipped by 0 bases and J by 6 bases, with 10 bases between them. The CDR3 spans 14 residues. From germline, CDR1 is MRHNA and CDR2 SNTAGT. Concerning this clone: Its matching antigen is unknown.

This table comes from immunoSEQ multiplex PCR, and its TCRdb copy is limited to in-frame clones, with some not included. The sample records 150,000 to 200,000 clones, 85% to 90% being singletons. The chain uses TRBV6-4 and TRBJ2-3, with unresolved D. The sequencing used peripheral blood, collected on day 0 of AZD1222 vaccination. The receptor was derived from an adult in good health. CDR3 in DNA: TGTGCCAGCAGTGACTCTGGTTTTGGGGATACGCAGTATTTT. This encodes CASSDSGFGDTQYF.